The present T cell receptor beta chain was sequenced within a study of technical replicates of blood from a few donors. Trimming left V 7 bases short and J 7 bases short, with 23 bases between. This CDR3 has 15 residues. Per germline, CDR1 SNHLY and CDR2 FYNNEI. Method: immunoSEQ multiplex PCR; TCRdb's copy keeps in-frame clones and lacks some. The profile shows around 80,000 clones, around 89% of them singletons. The origin of this receptor is a human donor in good health. Material for sequencing was T cells isolated from PBMCs. The chain recombines TRBV2 with TRBJ2-7; maybe TRBD2 (6 bases). The CDR3 loop is CASNRELAASGEQYF. The CDR3, as DNA: TGTGCCAGCAACCGTGAACTAGCCGCAAGCGGGGAGCAGTACTTC.